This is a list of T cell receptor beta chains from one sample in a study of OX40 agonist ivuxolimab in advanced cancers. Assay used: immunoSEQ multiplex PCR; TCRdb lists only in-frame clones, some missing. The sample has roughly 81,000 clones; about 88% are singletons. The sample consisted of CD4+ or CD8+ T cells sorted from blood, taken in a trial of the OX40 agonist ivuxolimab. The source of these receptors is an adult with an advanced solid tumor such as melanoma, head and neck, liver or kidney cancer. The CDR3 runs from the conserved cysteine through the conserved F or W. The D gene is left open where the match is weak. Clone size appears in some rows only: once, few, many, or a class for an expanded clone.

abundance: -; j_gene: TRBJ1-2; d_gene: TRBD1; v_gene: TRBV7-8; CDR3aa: CASSPGQGADGYTF; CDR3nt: TGTGCCAGCAGCCCAGGGCAGGGGGCGGATGGCTACACCTTC
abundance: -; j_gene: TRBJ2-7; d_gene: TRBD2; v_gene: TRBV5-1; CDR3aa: CASGRDPTAGSEQYF; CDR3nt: TGCGCCAGCGGCAGGGACCCGACAGCGGGGAGCGAGCAGTACTTC
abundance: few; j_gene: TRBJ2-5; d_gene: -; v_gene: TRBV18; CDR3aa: CASSPPGEETQYF; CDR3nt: TGTGCCAGCTCACCACCGGGGGAAGAGACCCAGTACTTC
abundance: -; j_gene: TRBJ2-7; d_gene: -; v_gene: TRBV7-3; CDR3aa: CASSLLGLSVYEQYF; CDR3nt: TGTGCCAGCAGCTTATTGGGGCTCAGCGTCTACGAGCAGTACTTC
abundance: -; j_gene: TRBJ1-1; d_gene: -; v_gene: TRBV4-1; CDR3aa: CASSRSLVEEAEAFF; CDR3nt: TGCGCCAGCAGCCGATCTCTGGTCGAGGAGGCTGAAGCTTTCTTT
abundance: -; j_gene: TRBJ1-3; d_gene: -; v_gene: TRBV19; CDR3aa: CASSPTVNSGNTIYF; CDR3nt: TGTGCCAGTAGTCCAACAGTGAACTCTGGAAACACCATATATTTT
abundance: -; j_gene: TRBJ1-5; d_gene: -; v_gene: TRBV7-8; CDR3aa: CASSPQRGGNQPQHF; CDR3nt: TGTGCCAGCAGCCCCCAGAGAGGAGGAAATCAGCCCCAGCATTTT
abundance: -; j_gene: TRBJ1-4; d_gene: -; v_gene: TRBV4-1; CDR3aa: CASSQDLTIQSKKLFF; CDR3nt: TGCGCCAGCAGCCAAGATTTGACTATTCAGAGTAAAAAACTGTTTTTT
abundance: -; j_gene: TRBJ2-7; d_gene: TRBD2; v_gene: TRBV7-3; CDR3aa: CASSLIAGGDEQYF; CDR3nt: TGTGCCAGCAGCTTAATAGCGGGGGGCGACGAGCAGTACTTC
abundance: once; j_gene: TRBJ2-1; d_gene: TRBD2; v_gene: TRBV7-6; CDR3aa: CASSSRLAGGENEQFF; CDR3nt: TGTGCCAGCAGCTCCCGACTAGCGGGGGGAGAAAATGAGCAGTTCTTC
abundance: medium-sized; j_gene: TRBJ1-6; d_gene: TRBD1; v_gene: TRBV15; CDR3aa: CATSRGQGAFSNSPLHF; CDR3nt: TGTGCCACCAGCAGAGGACAGGGGGCCTTCAGTAATTCACCCCTCCACTTT
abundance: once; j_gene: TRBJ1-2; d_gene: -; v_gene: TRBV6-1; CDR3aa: CASSEWGSYGYTF; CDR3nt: TGTGCCAGCAGTGAATGGGGTTCCTATGGCTACACCTTC
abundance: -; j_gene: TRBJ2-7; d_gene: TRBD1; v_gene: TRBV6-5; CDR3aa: CASSYTGTGTYEQYF; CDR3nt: TGTGCCAGCAGTTACACCGGGACAGGGACCTACGAGCAGTACTTC
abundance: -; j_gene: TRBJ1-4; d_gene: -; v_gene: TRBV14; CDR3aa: CASSQVGRSNEKLFF; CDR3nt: TGTGCCAGCAGCCAAGTTGGACGGTCGAATGAAAAACTGTTTTTT
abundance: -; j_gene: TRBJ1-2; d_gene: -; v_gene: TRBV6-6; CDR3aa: CASSSRGRTYTF; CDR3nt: TGTGCCAGCAGTTCCCGGGGCCGGACCTACACCTTC
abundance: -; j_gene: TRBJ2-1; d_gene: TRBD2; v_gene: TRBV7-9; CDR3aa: CASSLVWGLVPNEQFF; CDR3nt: TGTGCCAGCAGCTTAGTATGGGGACTAGTGCCCAATGAGCAGTTCTTC
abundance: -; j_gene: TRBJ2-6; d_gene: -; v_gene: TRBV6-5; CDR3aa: CASSPVYSGANVLTF; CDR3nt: TGTGCCAGCAGTCCGGTTTACTCTGGGGCCAACGTCCTGACTTTC
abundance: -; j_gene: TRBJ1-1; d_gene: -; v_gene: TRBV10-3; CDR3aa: CAISEWGLNTEAFF; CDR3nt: TGTGCCATCAGTGAGTGGGGGTTGAACACTGAAGCTTTCTTT
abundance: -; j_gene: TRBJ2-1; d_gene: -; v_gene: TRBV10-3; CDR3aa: CAISEPEFAVQFF; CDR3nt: TGTGCCATCAGTGAGCCAGAGTTCGCAGTGCAGTTCTTC
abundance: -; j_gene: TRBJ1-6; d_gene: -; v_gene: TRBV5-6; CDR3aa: CASSFRQTRSPLHF; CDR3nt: TGTGCCAGCAGCTTTCGTCAGACGCGATCACCCCTCCACTTT
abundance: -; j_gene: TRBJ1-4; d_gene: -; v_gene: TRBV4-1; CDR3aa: CASSQDGDTNEKLFF; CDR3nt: TGCGCCAGCAGCCAAGACGGGGACACGAATGAAAAACTGTTTTTT
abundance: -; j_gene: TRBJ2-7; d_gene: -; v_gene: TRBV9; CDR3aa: CASSARTEGRNEQYF; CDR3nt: TGTGCCAGCAGCGCGCGGACCGAAGGACGAAACGAGCAGTACTTC
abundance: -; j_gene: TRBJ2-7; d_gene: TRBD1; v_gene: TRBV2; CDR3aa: CASSEARQGVEQYF; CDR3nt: TGTGCCAGCAGTGAAGCTAGACAGGGGGTCGAGCAGTACTTC
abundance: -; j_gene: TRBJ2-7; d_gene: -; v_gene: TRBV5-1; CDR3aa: CASSPEDFYEQYF; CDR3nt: TGCGCCAGCAGCCCCGAAGACTTCTACGAGCAGTACTTC
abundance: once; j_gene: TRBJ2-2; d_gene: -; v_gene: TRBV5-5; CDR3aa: CASSLAGGNTGELFF; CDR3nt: TGTGCCAGCAGCTTGGCCGGGGGGAACACCGGGGAGCTGTTTTTT
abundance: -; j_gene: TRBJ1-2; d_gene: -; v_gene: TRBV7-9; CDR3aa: CASRPKTGILNYGYTF; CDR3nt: TGTGCCAGCAGACCCAAGACAGGAATACTTAACTATGGCTACACCTTC
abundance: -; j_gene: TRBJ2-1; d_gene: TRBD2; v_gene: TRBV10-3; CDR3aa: CAISEASGGSYNEQFF; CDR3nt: TGTGCCATCAGTGAGGCTAGCGGGGGGTCCTACAATGAGCAGTTCTTC
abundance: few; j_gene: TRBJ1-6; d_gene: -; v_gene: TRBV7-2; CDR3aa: CASSPQTINSPLHF; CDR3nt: TGTGCCAGCAGCCCCCAGACCATTAATTCACCCCTCCACTTT
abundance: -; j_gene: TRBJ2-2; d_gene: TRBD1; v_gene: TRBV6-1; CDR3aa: CASSWAGGSTGELFF; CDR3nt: TGTGCCAGCAGTTGGGCAGGGGGCAGCACCGGGGAGCTGTTTTTT
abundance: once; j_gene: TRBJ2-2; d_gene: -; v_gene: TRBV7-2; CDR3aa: CASSLEPYTGELFF; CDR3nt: TGTGCCAGCAGCTTAGAACCCTACACCGGGGAGCTGTTTTTT
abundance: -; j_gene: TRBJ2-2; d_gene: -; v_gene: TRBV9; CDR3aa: CASSRTGELFF; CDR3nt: TGTGCCAGCAGCCGAACCGGGGAGCTGTTTTTT
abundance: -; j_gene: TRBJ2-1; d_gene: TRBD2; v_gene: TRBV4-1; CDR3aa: CASSPSGEGGVRNEQFF; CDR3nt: TGCGCCAGCAGCCCCTCCGGGGAGGGAGGAGTCCGGAATGAGCAGTTCTTC
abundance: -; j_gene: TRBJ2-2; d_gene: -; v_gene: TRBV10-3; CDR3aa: CAISEYPANTGELFF; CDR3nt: TGTGCCATCAGTGAGTATCCCGCGAACACCGGGGAGCTGTTTTTT
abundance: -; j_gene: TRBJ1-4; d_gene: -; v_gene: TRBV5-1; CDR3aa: CATRRAGASQNEKLFF; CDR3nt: TGCGCCACCCGGCGGGCAGGGGCATCACAGAATGAAAAACTGTTTTTT
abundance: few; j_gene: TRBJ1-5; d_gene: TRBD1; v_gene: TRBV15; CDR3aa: CATGILGQGTHQPQHF; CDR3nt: TGTGCCACAGGGATCTTGGGACAGGGGACCCATCAGCCCCAGCATTTT
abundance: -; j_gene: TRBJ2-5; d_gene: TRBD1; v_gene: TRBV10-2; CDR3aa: CASSEIGQGEETQYF; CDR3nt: TGCGCCAGCAGTGAGATCGGGCAGGGGGAAGAGACCCAGTACTTC
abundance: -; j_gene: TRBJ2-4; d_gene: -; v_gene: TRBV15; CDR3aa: CATSRGGTKNIQYF; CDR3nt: TGTGCCACCAGCAGAGGGGGGACGAAAAACATTCAGTACTTC
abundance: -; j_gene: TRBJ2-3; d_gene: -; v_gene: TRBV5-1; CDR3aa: CASSLEWGGTDTQYF; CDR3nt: TGCGCCAGCAGCTTGGAGTGGGGGGGCACAGATACGCAGTATTTT
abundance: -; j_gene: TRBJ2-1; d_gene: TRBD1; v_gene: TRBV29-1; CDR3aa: CSYQGTGRIGEQFF; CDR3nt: TGCAGCTATCAGGGGACAGGGAGGATTGGTGAGCAGTTCTTC
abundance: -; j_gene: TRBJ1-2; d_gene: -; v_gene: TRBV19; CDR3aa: CASSILRGSNYGYTF; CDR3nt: TGTGCCAGTAGTATCCTGAGGGGGTCTAACTATGGCTACACCTTC
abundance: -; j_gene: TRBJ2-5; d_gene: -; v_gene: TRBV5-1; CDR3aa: CASSGGQRQETQYF; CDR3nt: TGCGCCAGCAGCGGAGGACAGCGACAAGAGACCCAGTACTTC
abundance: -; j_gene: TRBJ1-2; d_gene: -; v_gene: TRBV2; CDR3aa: CASGDKNYGYTF; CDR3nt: TGTGCCAGCGGCGATAAAAACTATGGCTACACCTTC
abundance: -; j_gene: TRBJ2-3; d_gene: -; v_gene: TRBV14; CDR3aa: CASSQRRQGYPDSTDTQYF; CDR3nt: TGTGCCAGCAGCCAACGGAGGCAGGGATACCCCGATAGCACAGATACGCAGTATTTT
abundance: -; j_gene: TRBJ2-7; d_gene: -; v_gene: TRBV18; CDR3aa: CASSTRDVSYEQYF; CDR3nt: TGTGCCAGCTCAACCCGGGACGTCTCCTACGAGCAGTACTTC
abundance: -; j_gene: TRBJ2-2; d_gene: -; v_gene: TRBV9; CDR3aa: CASTTTQSNTGELFF; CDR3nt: TGTGCCAGCACCACAACGCAGTCGAACACCGGGGAGCTGTTTTTT
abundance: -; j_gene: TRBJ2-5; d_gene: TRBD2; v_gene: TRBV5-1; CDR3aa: CASSTGGVQETQYF; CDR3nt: TGCGCCAGCAGCACGGGAGGGGTACAAGAGACCCAGTACTTC
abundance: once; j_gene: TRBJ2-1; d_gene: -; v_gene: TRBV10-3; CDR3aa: CAISESGGARGNEQFF; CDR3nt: TGTGCCATCAGTGAGTCTGGCGGGGCCAGGGGAAATGAGCAGTTCTTC
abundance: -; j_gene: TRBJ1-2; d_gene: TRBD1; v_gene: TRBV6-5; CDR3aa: CASSYSIYRGLGGYTF; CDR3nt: TGTGCCAGCAGTTACTCGATATACAGGGGGCTTGGTGGCTACACCTTC
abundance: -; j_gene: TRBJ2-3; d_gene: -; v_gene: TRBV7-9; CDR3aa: CASSLTDTQYF; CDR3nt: TGTGCCAGCAGCCTAACCGATACGCAGTATTTT
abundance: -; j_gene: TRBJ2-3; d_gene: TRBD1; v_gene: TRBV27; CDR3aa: CASKAQGAADTQYF; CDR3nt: TGTGCCAGTAAAGCACAGGGGGCGGCAGATACGCAGTATTTT
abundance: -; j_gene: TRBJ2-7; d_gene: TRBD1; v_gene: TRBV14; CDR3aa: CASSLGQGFHEQYF; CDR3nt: TGTGCCAGCAGCCTGGGACAGGGGTTCCACGAGCAGTACTTC
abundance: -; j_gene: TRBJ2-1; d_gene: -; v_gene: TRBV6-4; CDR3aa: CASSGPGDGEQFF; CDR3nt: TGTGCCAGCAGTGGCCCGGGAGACGGTGAGCAGTTCTTC